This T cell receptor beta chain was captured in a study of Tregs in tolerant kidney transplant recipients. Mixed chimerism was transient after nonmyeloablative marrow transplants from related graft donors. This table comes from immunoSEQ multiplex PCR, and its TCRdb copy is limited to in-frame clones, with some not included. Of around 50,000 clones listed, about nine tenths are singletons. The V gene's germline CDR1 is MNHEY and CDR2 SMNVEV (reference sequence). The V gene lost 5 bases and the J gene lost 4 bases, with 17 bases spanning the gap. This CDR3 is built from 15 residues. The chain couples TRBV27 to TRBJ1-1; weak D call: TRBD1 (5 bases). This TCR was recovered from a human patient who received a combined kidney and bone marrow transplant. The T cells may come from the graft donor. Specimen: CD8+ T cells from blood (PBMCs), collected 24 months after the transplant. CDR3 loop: CASSPTERSVTEAFF. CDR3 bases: TGTGCCAGCAGTCCGACAGAAAGGTCGGTCACTGAAGCTTTCTTT.